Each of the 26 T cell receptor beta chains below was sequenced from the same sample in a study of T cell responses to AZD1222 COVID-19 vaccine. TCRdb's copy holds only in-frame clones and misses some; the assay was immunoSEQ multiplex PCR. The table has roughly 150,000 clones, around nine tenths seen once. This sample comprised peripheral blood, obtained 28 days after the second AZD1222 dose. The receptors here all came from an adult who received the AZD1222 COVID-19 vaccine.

The CDR3 here is CASSLTESQPQHF. CDR3 DNA sequence: TGTGCCAGCAGCTTAACGGAAAGTCAGCCCCAGCATTTT. This chain uses TRBV7-9 with TRBJ1-5; the D is unclear. The CDR3 contains 13 residues. Trimming shortened V by 2 bases and J by 6 bases, and 8 bases separated the two germline ends. Germline V gene data show CDR1 as SEHNR and CDR2 as FQNEAQ (reference sequence).

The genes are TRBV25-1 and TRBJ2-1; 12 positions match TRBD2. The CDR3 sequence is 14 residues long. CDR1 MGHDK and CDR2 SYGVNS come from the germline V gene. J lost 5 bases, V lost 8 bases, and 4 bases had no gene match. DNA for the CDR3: TGTGCCAGCCTTGGGACTAGCGGGCACAATGAGCAGTTCTTC. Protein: CASLGTSGHNEQFF.

CDR3 sequence reads: CASSQDASAGQPQHF. DNA of the CDR3: TGTGCCAGCAGCCAAGATGCCTCGGCGGGTCAGCCCCAGCATTTT. The chain recombines TRBV3-1 (or the pseudogene TRBV3-2) with TRBJ1-5; D gene ambiguous. This CDR3 is built from 15 residues. Germline V gene sequence: CDR1 LGHDT, CDR2 YNNKEL (reference sequence). Trimming stripped 0 bases from V and 6 bases from J, with 12 bases between.

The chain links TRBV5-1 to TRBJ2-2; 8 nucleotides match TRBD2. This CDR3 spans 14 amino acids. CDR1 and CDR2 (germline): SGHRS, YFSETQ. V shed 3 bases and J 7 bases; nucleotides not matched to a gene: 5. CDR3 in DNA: TGCGCCAGCAGCTCGCGTAGCGGGGACGGGGAGCTGTTTTTT. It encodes CASSSRSGDGELFF. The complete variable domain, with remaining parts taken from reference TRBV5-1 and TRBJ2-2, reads KAGVTQTPRYLIKTRGQQVTLSCSPISGHRSVSWYQQTPGQGLQFLFEYFSETQRNKGNFPGRFSGRQFSNSRSEMNVSTLELGDSALYLCASSSRSGDGELFFGEGSRLTVL.

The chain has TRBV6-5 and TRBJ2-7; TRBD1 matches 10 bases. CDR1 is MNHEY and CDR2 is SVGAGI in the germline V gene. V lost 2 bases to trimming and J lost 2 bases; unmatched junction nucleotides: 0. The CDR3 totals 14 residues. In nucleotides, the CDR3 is TGTGCCAGCAGTTACGACAGGGGGCCCTACGAGCAGTACTTC. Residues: CASSYDRGPYEQYF.

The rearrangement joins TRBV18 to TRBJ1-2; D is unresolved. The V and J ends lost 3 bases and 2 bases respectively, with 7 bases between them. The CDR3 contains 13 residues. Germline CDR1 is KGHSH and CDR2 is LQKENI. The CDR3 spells CASSPGPNYGYTF. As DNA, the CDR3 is TGTGCCAGCTCACCCGGGCCGAACTATGGCTACACCTTC.

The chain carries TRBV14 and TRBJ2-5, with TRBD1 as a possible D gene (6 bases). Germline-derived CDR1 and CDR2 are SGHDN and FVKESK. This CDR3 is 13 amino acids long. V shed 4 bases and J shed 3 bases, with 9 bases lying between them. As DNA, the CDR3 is TGTGCCAGCAGCCGACAGGCCAAAGAGACCCAGTACTTC. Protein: CASSRQAKETQYF.

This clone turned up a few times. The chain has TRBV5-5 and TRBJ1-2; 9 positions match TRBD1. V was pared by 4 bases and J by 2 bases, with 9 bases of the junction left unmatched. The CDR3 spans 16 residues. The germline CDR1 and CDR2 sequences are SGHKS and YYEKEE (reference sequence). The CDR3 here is CASSLGWTGENYGYTF. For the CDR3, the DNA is TGTGCCAGCAGCCTTGGATGGACAGGGGAGAACTATGGCTACACCTTC.

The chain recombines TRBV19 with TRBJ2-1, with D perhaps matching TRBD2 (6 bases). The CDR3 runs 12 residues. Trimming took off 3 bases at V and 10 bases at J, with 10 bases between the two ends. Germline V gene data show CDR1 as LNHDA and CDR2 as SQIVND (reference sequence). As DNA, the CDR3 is TGTGCCAGTAGTATTGGGGGGAGCGAGCAGTTCTTC. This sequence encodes CASSIGGSEQFF.

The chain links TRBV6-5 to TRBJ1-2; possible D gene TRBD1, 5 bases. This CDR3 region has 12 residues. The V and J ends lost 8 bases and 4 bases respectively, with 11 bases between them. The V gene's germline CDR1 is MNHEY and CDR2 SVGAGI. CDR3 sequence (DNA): TGTGCCAGCTCCAGCAGGGTCTATGGCTACACCTTC. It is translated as CASSSRVYGYTF.

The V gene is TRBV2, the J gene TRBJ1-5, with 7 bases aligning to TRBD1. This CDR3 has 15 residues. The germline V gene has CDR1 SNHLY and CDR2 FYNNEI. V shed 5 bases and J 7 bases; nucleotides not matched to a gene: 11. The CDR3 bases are TGTGCCAGCAGTCACCTTGACAGGGCGGACCAGCCCCAGCATTTT. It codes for CASSHLDRADQPQHF.

CDR3 amino acids: CASTPGPYGYTF. Written as DNA, the CDR3 is TGTGCCAGCACCCCCGGACCCTATGGCTACACCTTC. V and J are TRBV2 and TRBJ1-2; D unclear. Trimming removed 7 bases from V and 4 bases from J, with 10 bases in between. The CDR3 runs 12 residues. CDR1 is SNHLY and CDR2 is FYNNEI in the germline V gene.

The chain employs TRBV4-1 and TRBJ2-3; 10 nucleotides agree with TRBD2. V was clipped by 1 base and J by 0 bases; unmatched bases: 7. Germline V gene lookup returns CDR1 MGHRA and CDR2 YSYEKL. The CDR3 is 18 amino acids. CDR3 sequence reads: CASSQALAGVASTDTQYF. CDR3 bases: TGCGCCAGCAGCCAAGCGCTAGCGGGGGTTGCTAGCACAGATACGCAGTATTTT.

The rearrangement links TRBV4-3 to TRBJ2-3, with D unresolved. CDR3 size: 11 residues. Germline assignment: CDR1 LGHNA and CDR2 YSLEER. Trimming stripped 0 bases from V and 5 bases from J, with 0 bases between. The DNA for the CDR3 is TGCGCCAGCAGCCAAGAAGATACGCAGTATTTT. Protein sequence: CASSQEDTQYF.

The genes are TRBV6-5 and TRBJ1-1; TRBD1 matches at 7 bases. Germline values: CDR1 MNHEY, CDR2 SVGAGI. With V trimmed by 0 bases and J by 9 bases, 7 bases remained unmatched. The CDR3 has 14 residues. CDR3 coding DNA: TGTGCCAGCAGTTACTCCCCCGCGACAGGGAAAGCTTTCTTT. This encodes CASSYSPATGKAFF.

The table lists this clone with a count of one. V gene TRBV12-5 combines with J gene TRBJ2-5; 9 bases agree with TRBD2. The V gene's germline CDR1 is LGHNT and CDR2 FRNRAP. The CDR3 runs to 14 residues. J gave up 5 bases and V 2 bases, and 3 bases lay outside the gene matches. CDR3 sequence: CASGLKTSGETQYF. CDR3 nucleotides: TGTGCTAGTGGTTTGAAAACTAGCGGGGAGACCCAGTACTTC.

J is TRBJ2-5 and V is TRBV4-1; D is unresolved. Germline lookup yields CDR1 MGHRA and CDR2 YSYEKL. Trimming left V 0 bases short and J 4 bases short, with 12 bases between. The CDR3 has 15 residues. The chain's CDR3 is CASSQDRPAGETQYF. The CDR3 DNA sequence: TGCGCCAGCAGCCAAGACCGTCCAGCCGGAGAGACCCAGTACTTC.

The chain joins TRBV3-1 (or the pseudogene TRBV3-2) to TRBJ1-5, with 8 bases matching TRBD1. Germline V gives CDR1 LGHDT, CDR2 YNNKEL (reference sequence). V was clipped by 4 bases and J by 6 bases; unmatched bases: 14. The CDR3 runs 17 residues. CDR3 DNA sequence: TGTGCCAGCAGCCCCCATCAGAGGACAGGGAAAATTCAGCCCCAGCATTTT. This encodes CASSPHQRTGKIQPQHF.

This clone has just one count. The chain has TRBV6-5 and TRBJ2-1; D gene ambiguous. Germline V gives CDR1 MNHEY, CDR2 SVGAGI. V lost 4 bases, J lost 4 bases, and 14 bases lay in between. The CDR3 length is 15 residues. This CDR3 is CASSLRTDLYNEQFF. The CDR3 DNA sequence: TGTGCCAGCAGTTTAAGAACAGACCTATACAATGAGCAGTTCTTC.

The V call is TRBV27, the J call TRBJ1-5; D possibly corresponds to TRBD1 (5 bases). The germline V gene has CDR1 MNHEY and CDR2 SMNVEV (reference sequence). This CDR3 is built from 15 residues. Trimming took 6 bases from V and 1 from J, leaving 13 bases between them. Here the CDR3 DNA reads TGTGCCAGCAGCACGGGGTGGGGGAGCAATCAGCCCCAGCATTTT. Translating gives CASSTGWGSNQPQHF.

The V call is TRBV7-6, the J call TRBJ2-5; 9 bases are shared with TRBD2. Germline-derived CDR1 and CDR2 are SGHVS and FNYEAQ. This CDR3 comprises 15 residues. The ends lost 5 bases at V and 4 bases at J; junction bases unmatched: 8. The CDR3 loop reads CASSPSGGPLETQYF. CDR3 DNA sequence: TGTGCCAGCAGCCCCAGCGGGGGGCCGCTAGAGACCCAGTACTTC.

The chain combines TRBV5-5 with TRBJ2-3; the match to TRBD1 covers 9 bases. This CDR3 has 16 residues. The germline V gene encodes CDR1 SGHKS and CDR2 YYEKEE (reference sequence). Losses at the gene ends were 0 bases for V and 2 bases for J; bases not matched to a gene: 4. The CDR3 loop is CASSLEGTGSTDTQYF. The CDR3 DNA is TGTGCCAGCAGCTTGGAAGGGACAGGGTCCACAGATACGCAGTATTTT.

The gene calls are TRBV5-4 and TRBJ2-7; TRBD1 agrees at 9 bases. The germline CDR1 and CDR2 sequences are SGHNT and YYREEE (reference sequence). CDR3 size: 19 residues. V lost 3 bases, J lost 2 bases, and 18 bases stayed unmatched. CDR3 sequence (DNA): TGTGCCAGCAGCTGGGGTTGGGGAGAGGGACAGGGCTCTCCCTACGAGCAGTACTTC. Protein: CASSWGWGEGQGSPYEQYF.

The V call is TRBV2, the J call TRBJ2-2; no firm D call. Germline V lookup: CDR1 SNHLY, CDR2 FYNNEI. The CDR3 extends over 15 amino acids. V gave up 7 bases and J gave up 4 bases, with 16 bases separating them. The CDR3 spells CASKTDTTGTGELFF. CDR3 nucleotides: TGTGCCAGCAAAACGGATACAACGGGCACCGGGGAGCTGTTTTTT.

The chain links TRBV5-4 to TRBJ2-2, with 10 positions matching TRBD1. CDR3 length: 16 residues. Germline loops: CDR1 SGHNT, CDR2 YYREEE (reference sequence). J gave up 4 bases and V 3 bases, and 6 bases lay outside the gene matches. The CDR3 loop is CASSSRQGAVTGELFF. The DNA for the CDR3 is TGTGCCAGCAGCTCTCGACAGGGGGCCGTCACCGGGGAGCTGTTTTTT.

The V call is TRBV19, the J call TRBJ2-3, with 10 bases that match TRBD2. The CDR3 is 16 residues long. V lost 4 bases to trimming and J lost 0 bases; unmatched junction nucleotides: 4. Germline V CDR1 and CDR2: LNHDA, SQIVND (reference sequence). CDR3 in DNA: TGTGCCAGTAGTAGGGAGCGGGGGGGCAGCACAGATACGCAGTATTTT. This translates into CASSRERGGSTDTQYF.